Listed here are 24 T cell receptor beta chains from one sample, sequenced in a study of blood T cell repertoires in COVID-19. Here immunoSEQ multiplex PCR was the method, and the copy in TCRdb shows in-frame clones only, minus some. The profile shows 95,000 or so clones, 84% of them singletons. The specimen sequenced was peripheral blood. The receptors were sampled from a human donor in a cohort sampled during active COVID-19.

This sequence joins TRBV18 and TRBJ1-5; a possible D gene is TRBD1 (5 bases). The CDR3 runs 17 residues. Germline values: CDR1 KGHSH, CDR2 LQKENI. V gave up 3 bases and J gave up 1 base, with 16 bases separating them. The CDR3 loop is CASSPQLGGKSNQPQHF. CDR3 in DNA: TGTGCCAGCTCACCCCAATTGGGGGGGAAAAGCAATCAGCCCCAGCATTTT.

This clone was picked up many times. The same CDR3 is also encoded by other DNA sequences in this sample. CDR3 sequence: CASSYAESNQPQHF. The CDR3, as DNA: TGTGCCAGCAGTTACGCGGAGAGCAATCAGCCCCAGCATTTT. The chain links TRBV6-6 to TRBJ1-5, with D hard to call. Germline lookup yields CDR1 MNHNY and CDR2 SVGAGI (reference sequence). The V and J ends lost 2 bases and 1 base respectively, with 6 bases between them. The CDR3 sequence is 14 residues long.

The rearrangement uses TRBV2 and TRBJ2-4; 8 bases agree with TRBD1. The CDR3 is 12 amino acids. The germline CDR1 and CDR2 sequences are SNHLY and FYNNEI. The ends lost 8 bases at V and 7 bases at J; junction bases unmatched: 4. The chain's CDR3 is CASRGQGNIQYF. Here the CDR3 DNA reads TGTGCCAGCCGTGGACAGGGCAACATTCAGTACTTC.

This chain joins TRBV15 and TRBJ2-3, with TRBD2 as a possible D gene (6 bases). Per germline, CDR1 LNHNV and CDR2 YYDKDF (reference sequence). V lost 0 bases to trimming and J lost 1 base, with 17 bases between them. The CDR3 loop spans 18 amino acids. This CDR3 reads CATSRDFGRSSGTDTQYF. CDR3 in DNA: TGTGCCACCAGCAGAGATTTTGGGAGGTCGTCTGGCACAGATACGCAGTATTTT.

This chain connects TRBV7-2 to TRBJ1-2; the D gene is possibly TRBD1 (6 bases). CDR3 length equals 15 residues. Germline assignment: CDR1 SGHTA and CDR2 FQGNSA. Trimming took off 5 bases at V and 0 bases at J, with 13 bases between the two ends. The CDR3 region is CASSPGTLANYGYTF. The DNA for the CDR3 is TGTGCCAGCAGCCCCGGGACATTAGCTAACTATGGCTACACCTTC.

The rearrangement joins TRBV14 to TRBJ2-2; D gene uncertain. Trimming pared 1 base from V and 4 bases from J, leaving 13 bases between. The germline gives CDR1 SGHDN, CDR2 FVKESK. The CDR3 has 16 residues. DNA of the CDR3: TGTGCCAGCAGCCAAGTTTCCCGGCCGGGCACCGGGGAGCTGTTTTTT. Its translation: CASSQVSRPGTGELFF. Together with reference TRBV14 and TRBJ2-2, the CDR3 gives the full variable domain: EAGVTQFPSHSVIEKGQTVTLRCDPISGHDNLYWYRRVMGKEIKFLLHFVKESKQDESGMPNNRFLAERTGGTYSTLKVQPAELEDSGVYFCASSQVSRPGTGELFFGEGSRLTVL.

This sequence joins TRBV6-5 and TRBJ1-1; TRBD1 might be the D (5 bases). Trimming removed 4 bases at V and 2 bases at J, with 14 bases between. CDR1 and CDR2 (germline): MNHEY, SVGAGI. The length of the CDR3 is 15 residues. CDR3 sequence: CASSFATAPNTEAFF. DNA of the CDR3: TGTGCCAGCAGTTTCGCGACAGCACCTAACACTGAAGCTTTCTTT.

The J gene is TRBJ2-5, the V gene TRBV9; 10 positions agree with TRBD2. V dropped 0 bases and J dropped 2; count of bases not matched to a gene: 7. The CDR3 extends over 17 amino acids. Germline CDR1 reads SGDLS; CDR2 reads YYNGEE. For the CDR3, the DNA is TGTGCCAGCAGCGTAGGGTCTAGCGGGAGCCCTCAAGAGACCCAGTACTTC. It translates to CASSVGSSGSPQETQYF.

The V call is TRBV2, the J call TRBJ2-3; 9 nucleotides match TRBD2. With 2 bases clipped from V and 0 bases from J, the junction kept 12 bases outside the gene matches. There are 19 residues in the CDR3. Germline V CDR1 and CDR2: SNHLY, FYNNEI. CDR3 protein: CASSERALAGPTSTDTQYF. DNA for the CDR3: TGTGCCAGCAGTGAAAGGGCACTAGCGGGTCCCACTAGCACAGATACGCAGTATTTT.

This clone came up a few times. The V call is TRBV7-2, the J call TRBJ1-5, with no clear D. The V gene's germline CDR1 is SGHTA and CDR2 FQGNSA. This CDR3 has 14 amino acids. V was clipped by 1 base and J by 9 bases, with 13 bases between them. CDR3: CASSLDGNGPPQHF. The CDR3 coding sequence is TGTGCCAGCAGCTTAGACGGGAACGGGCCGCCCCAGCATTTT.

V and J are TRBV11-2 and TRBJ1-2, with D possibly matching TRBD1 (5 bases). The length of the CDR3 is 13 residues. Germline CDR1 and CDR2: SGHAT and FQNNGV. V lost 1 base, J lost 4 bases, and 7 bases lay in between. In DNA form, the CDR3 reads TGTGCCAGCAGCTTAGGGGGCCTCTATGGCTACACCTTC. This translates into CASSLGGLYGYTF.

This sequence joins TRBV18 and TRBJ1-3, with D unresolved. Germline loops: CDR1 KGHSH, CDR2 LQKENI. This CDR3 is 15 amino acids long. V lost 2 bases, J lost 2 bases, and 10 bases lay in between. The CDR3 nucleotides are TGTGCCAGCTCACCAGGGGAGGGAGCTGGAAACACCATATATTTT. Its translation: CASSPGEGAGNTIYF.

This rearrangement joins TRBV10-3 to TRBJ2-2; 10 bases agree with TRBD2. This CDR3 is built from 13 residues. The germline gives CDR1 ENHRY, CDR2 SYGVKD. CDR3 nucleotides: TGTGCGACACTAGCGGGATTCCCCGGGGAGCTGTTTTTT. Translating it yields CATLAGFPGELFF.

The chain has TRBV5-1 and TRBJ2-1; TRBD2 matches 14 bases. The CDR3 spans 15 residues. CDR1 SGHRS and CDR2 YFSETQ come from the germline V gene. V shed 7 bases and J 1 base; nucleotides not matched to a gene: 1. CDR3 sequence: CASRLAGGSYNEQFF. DNA of the CDR3: TGCGCCAGCCGACTAGCGGGGGGGTCCTACAATGAGCAGTTCTTC.

V and J are TRBV28 and TRBJ1-1; D is ambiguous. CDR1 is MDHEN and CDR2 is SYDVKM in the germline V gene. The length of the CDR3 is 13 residues. The V gene lost 3 bases and the J gene lost 5 bases, with 10 bases spanning the gap. The CDR3, as DNA: TGTGCCAGCAGTTTCCTGGGAGGAACTGAAGCTTTCTTT. It is translated as CASSFLGGTEAFF.

This clone was detected once. This chain uses TRBV29-1 with TRBJ2-1; 10 nucleotides line up with TRBD2. The V gene end was trimmed by 7 bases and the J gene end by 8 bases; junction bases not matched to a gene: 11. Germline loops: CDR1 SQVTM, CDR2 ANQGSEA. The CDR3 has 14 residues. DNA of the CDR3: TGCAGCGGTATACCTAGCGGGAGTTGGTATGAGCAGTTCTTC. It yields the protein CSGIPSGSWYEQFF.

CDR3 in amino acids: CASSEYGGGNYGYTF. CDR3 in DNA: TGTGCCAGCAGTGAATATGGGGGGGGCAACTATGGCTACACCTTC. This rearrangement joins TRBV25-1 to TRBJ1-2; possibly TRBD1 for D (6 bases). The ends were cut back, 0 bases at V and 2 bases at J, with 10 bases in the middle. The CDR3 totals 15 residues. CDR1 and CDR2 from the germline V gene are MGHDK and SYGVNS.

This clone is a singleton in its sample. The V call is TRBV19, the J call TRBJ2-3; 8 positions match TRBD2. V gave up 6 bases and J gave up 4 bases; unmatched junction bases: 3. CDR3 length: 13 amino acids. The germline gives CDR1 LNHDA, CDR2 SQIVND (reference sequence). CDR3 DNA: TGTGCCAGTAGGTTGGGACTAGCAGATACGCAGTATTTT. It is translated as CASRLGLADTQYF.

In its sample, this clone was seen once. V gene TRBV2 combines with J gene TRBJ2-1; perhaps TRBD1 as D (5 bases). There are 14 residues in the CDR3. CDR1 is SNHLY and CDR2 is FYNNEI in the germline V gene. The V end lost 2 bases, the J end lost 7 bases, and 12 bases lay between the germline ends. In DNA form, the CDR3 reads TGTGCCAGCAGTGAACTGGGGCGTGGGAATGAGCAGTTCTTC. It yields the protein CASSELGRGNEQFF.

This rearrangement joins TRBV2 to TRBJ2-5; a possible D gene is TRBD2 (6 bases). V lost 1 base to trimming and J lost 7 bases, with 13 bases between them. Germline V gives CDR1 SNHLY, CDR2 FYNNEI. The CDR3 totals 14 residues. CDR3 residues: CASSEERVSGTQYF. The CDR3 DNA sequence: TGTGCCAGCAGTGAAGAGCGGGTCAGCGGGACCCAGTACTTC.

The chain carries TRBV4-3 and TRBJ2-2; 8 nucleotides align to TRBD2. V dropped 1 base and J dropped 0; count of bases not matched to a gene: 4. The CDR3 spans 17 residues. CDR1 is LGHNA and CDR2 is YSLEER in the germline V gene. CDR3 protein: CASSQGSGGTNTGELFF. The CDR3 nucleotides are TGCGCCAGCAGCCAAGGGAGCGGGGGTACGAACACCGGGGAGCTGTTTTTT.

The chain uses TRBV27 and TRBJ2-7; TRBD1 is a possible D gene (7 bases). Germline values: CDR1 MNHEY, CDR2 SMNVEV (reference sequence). The CDR3 has 15 amino acids. With 2 bases removed from V and 3 bases from J, the gap between germline ends came to 14 bases. The CDR3 DNA reads as TGTGCCAGCAGTTTACAGGGGGGCGCAAGCTACGAGCAGTACTTC. Its translation: CASSLQGGASYEQYF.

This rearrangement joins TRBV10-1 to TRBJ2-2; no definite D call. Per the germline V gene, CDR1 is WNHNN and CDR2 is SYGVQD (reference sequence). The CDR3 runs to 13 residues. Trimming left V 1 base short and J 5 bases short, with 5 bases between. The CDR3: CASSEYRTGELFF. The CDR3 DNA is TGCGCCAGCAGTGAGTACCGGACCGGGGAGCTGTTTTTT.

The J gene is TRBJ2-2, the V gene TRBV6-5; D perhaps matches TRBD1 (6 bases). Germline loops: CDR1 MNHEY, CDR2 SVGAGI. V lost 6 bases and J 6 bases, leaving 8 bases between the germline ends. The CDR3 sequence is 12 residues long. CDR3 nucleotide sequence: TGTGCCAGCAGAACAGGGTCCGGGGAGCTGTTTTTT. This codes for CASRTGSGELFF.